Below are 27 T cell receptor beta chains sequenced from a single sample in a study of blood T cell repertoires in COVID-19. Method: immunoSEQ multiplex PCR; TCRdb's copy keeps in-frame clones and lacks some. This table has 300,000 to 350,000 clones, 70% to 90% appearing once. Sequencing was performed on PBMCs or T cells enriched from blood (not recorded which). The receptor source for this set is a man under 40 who had recovered from COVID-19.

The chain carries TRBV9 and TRBJ2-1, with D possibly matching TRBD2 (6 bases). Germline CDR1 reads SGDLS; CDR2 reads YYNGEE. The CDR3 sequence is 14 residues long. The V end lost 4 bases, the J end lost 10 bases, and 18 bases lay between the germline ends. CDR3 protein: CASSTGSGTREQFF. CDR3 bases: TGTGCCAGCAGCACGGGGTCCGGGACTCGAGAGCAGTTCTTC.

The rearrangement links TRBV18 to TRBJ1-1; D remains unclear. The CDR3 is 13 amino acids. V lost 0 bases and J lost 7, with 9 bases in between. The germline CDR1 and CDR2 sequences are KGHSH and LQKENI. The CDR3 region is CASSPPPPGEAFF. The DNA of the CDR3 is TGTGCCAGCTCACCACCGCCGCCAGGTGAAGCTTTCTTT. The variable domain in full, completed from reference TRBV18 and TRBJ1-1, reads NAGVMQNPRHLVRRRGQEARLRCSPMKGHSHVYWYRQLPEEGLKFMVYLQKENIIDESGMPKERFSAEFPKEGPSILRIQQVVRGDSAAYFCASSPPPPGEAFFGQGTRLTVV.

This clone was seen a handful of times. The V and J genes are TRBV7-8 and TRBJ1-2; TRBD1 matches at 7 bases. The CDR3 totals 15 residues. V dropped 0 bases and J dropped 7; count of bases not matched to a gene: 8. The germline CDR1 and CDR2 sequences are SGHVS and FQNEAQ. CDR3 residues: CASSLASTGSIGYTF. CDR3 nucleotides: TGTGCCAGCAGCTTAGCCTCGACAGGGAGTATTGGCTACACCTTC.

This chain joins TRBV19 and TRBJ2-7; D uncertain. Germline V gene sequence: CDR1 LNHDA, CDR2 SQIVND (reference sequence). Trimming stripped 4 bases from V and 6 bases from J, with 13 bases between. The CDR3 covers 13 residues. This CDR3 reads CASSSTVVGEQYF. Here the CDR3 DNA reads TGTGCCAGTAGTAGTACAGTGGTGGGCGAGCAGTACTTC.

V usage is TRBV11-2 and J usage is TRBJ2-7, with TRBD2 identical over 12 bases. V was pared by 5 bases and J by 0 bases, with 5 bases of the junction left unmatched. Looked up from germline, CDR1 is SGHAT and CDR2 is FQNNGV. CDR3 size: 16 residues. CDR3 coding DNA: TGTGCCAGCAGCCTTCGACTAGCGGGGGACTCCTACGAGCAGTACTTC. It codes for CASSLRLAGDSYEQYF.

This clone was observed a single time. In DNA form, the CDR3 reads TGTGCCAGCAGTCGGACAGGGACGGGCAATCAGCCCCAGCATTTT. Translating it yields CASSRTGTGNQPQHF. The chain employs TRBV2 and TRBJ1-5; 8 nucleotides match TRBD1. The CDR3 has 15 residues. Germline V gene lookup returns CDR1 SNHLY and CDR2 FYNNEI. With V trimmed by 5 bases and J by 2 bases, 5 bases remained unmatched.

J is TRBJ2-3 and V is TRBV6-5, with 10 bases fitting TRBD2. V was clipped by 7 bases and J by 5 bases; unmatched bases: 6. This CDR3 is built from 14 residues. Looked up from germline, CDR1 is MNHEY and CDR2 is SVGAGI. The CDR3 is CASNPLAGVDTQYF. CDR3 DNA: TGTGCCAGCAACCCTCTAGCGGGGGTAGATACGCAGTATTTT.

The genes are TRBV5-1 and TRBJ2-1; a weak D match, TRBD1 (5 bases). With 4 bases removed from V and 5 bases from J, the gap between germline ends came to 7 bases. CDR1 SGHRS and CDR2 YFSETQ come from the germline V gene. The CDR3 is 12 amino acids. The CDR3: CASSQGDNEQFF. CDR3 DNA: TGCGCCAGCAGCCAGGGTGACAATGAGCAGTTCTTC.

The chain has TRBV7-2 and TRBJ1-5; unclear D gene. Looked up from germline, CDR1 is SGHTA and CDR2 is FQGNSA. CDR3 length: 12 amino acids. The germline V and J ends were trimmed by 2 bases and 6 bases, with 5 bases remaining between them. CDR3 sequence: CASSLRAQPQHF. For the CDR3, the DNA is TGTGCCAGCAGCTTAAGAGCTCAGCCCCAGCATTTT.

The chain joins TRBV9 to TRBJ1-2; a possible D gene is TRBD1 (6 bases). The CDR3 runs 13 residues. V was shortened by 2 bases and J by 1 base, with 6 bases between the two germline ends. The germline V gene encodes CDR1 SGDLS and CDR2 YYNGEE. The CDR3 sequence: CASSVDSNYGYTF. The CDR3 DNA is TGTGCCAGCAGCGTGGACAGTAACTATGGCTACACCTTC.

The V call is TRBV15, the J call TRBJ2-4, with 7 bases aligning to TRBD2. Germline V CDR1 and CDR2: LNHNV, YYDKDF (reference sequence). The CDR3 has 15 residues. V trimming: 0 bases; J trimming: 6 bases; junction bases outside the gene matches: 5. The CDR3 DNA reads as TGTGCCACCAGCAGAGATTTCGCTAGCGGAAACATTCAGTACTTC. It translates to CATSRDFASGNIQYF.

The gene calls are TRBV27 and TRBJ1-1; TRBD1 agrees at 7 bases. Germline V gives CDR1 MNHEY, CDR2 SMNVEV (reference sequence). CDR3 length: 14 amino acids. V lost 2 bases and J lost 10; bases outside the gene matches: 10. The CDR3 nucleotides read TGTGCCAGCAGTTTAAGAGGGGGCTATAATGTAGCTTTCTTT. It encodes CASSLRGGYNVAFF.

The chain joins TRBV9 to TRBJ2-6; TRBD1 aligns across 12 bases. Germline trimming cut 3 bases from V and 0 bases from J; bases unmatched to any gene: 10. CDR3 length: 20 amino acids. The germline V gene encodes CDR1 SGDLS and CDR2 YYNGEE. Written as DNA, the CDR3 is TGTGCCAGCAGCGCCCGGTCCGGGACAGGGGGCTCCTCTGGGGCCAACGTCCTGACTTTC. Protein sequence: CASSARSGTGGSSGANVLTF.

J is TRBJ1-2 and V is TRBV5-1, with 7 bases aligning to TRBD1. The germline V gene encodes CDR1 SGHRS and CDR2 YFSETQ. The ends lost 4 bases at V and 3 bases at J; junction bases unmatched: 6. This CDR3 has 14 residues. The CDR3 sequence: CASSGTVQDYGYTF. CDR3 bases: TGCGCCAGCAGCGGGACAGTCCAGGACTATGGCTACACCTTC. The full variable domain, in which reference TRBV5-1 and TRBJ1-2 provide the parts outside the CDR3, is KAGVTQTPRYLIKTRGQQVTLSCSPISGHRSVSWYQQTPGQGLQFLFEYFSETQRNKGNFPGRFSGRQFSNSRSEMNVSTLELGDSALYLCASSGTVQDYGYTFGSGTRLTVV.

V gene TRBV6-6 combines with J gene TRBJ1-2; TRBD1 aligns across 10 bases. The CDR3 has 13 residues. Per the germline V gene, CDR1 is MNHNY and CDR2 is SVGAGI (reference sequence). The V segment lost 6 bases and the J segment 8 bases; nucleotides outside the gene matches: 6. DNA for the CDR3: TGTGCCAGCAGCCGCGGACAGGGGGAAGGCTACACCTTC. Its translation: CASSRGQGEGYTF.

The chain uses TRBV5-4 and TRBJ1-2; possible D gene TRBD1, 5 bases. The CDR3 has 15 residues. Per germline, CDR1 SGHNT and CDR2 YYREEE (reference sequence). V was cut by 3 bases and J by 6 bases, with 18 bases left in between. The CDR3 reads CASSYLGGSSNGYTF. Here the CDR3 DNA reads TGTGCCAGCAGCTATCTGGGGGGTTCAAGTAATGGCTACACCTTC.

V is TRBV12-3 or TRBV12-4 and J is TRBJ2-3; unclear D gene. The CDR3 is 12 amino acids. Trimming stripped 1 base from V and 9 bases from J, with 8 bases between. Here the CDR3 reads CASSLVVATQYF. The CDR3 DNA reads as TGTGCCAGCAGTTTAGTGGTCGCGACGCAGTATTTT.

The V call is TRBV7-2, the J call TRBJ2-7, with D unresolved. The CDR3 is 12 amino acids. With 3 bases removed from V and 6 bases from J, the gap between germline ends came to 9 bases. Germline V gene lookup returns CDR1 SGHTA and CDR2 FQGNSA. The CDR3 nucleotides read TGTGCCAGCAGCTTTGATGGGCTCGAGCAGTACTTC. Translating gives CASSFDGLEQYF.

The rearrangement links TRBV19 to TRBJ2-1, with D possibly being TRBD2 (7 bases). CDR3 length: 16 amino acids. V was clipped by 1 base and J by 3 bases, with 13 bases between them. CDR1 is LNHDA and CDR2 is SQIVND in the germline V gene (reference sequence). The chain's CDR3 is CASSIVGRGLYNEQFF. CDR3 nucleotides: TGTGCCAGTAGTATAGTAGGGCGGGGGCTCTACAATGAGCAGTTCTTC.

This CDR3 reads CASESGLRGGSDTQYF. CDR3 nucleotide sequence: TGTGCTAGTGAGTCGGGACTACGAGGCGGGTCAGATACGCAGTATTTT. The rearrangement joins TRBV12-5 to TRBJ2-3, with 7 bases that match TRBD2. CDR1 and CDR2 from the germline V gene are LGHNT and FRNRAP. The CDR3 extends over 16 amino acids. Trimming cost V 7 bases and J 4 bases; bases outside gene matches: 14.

This sequence joins TRBV7-3 and TRBJ1-1; D gene unclear. The germline V gene has CDR1 SGHTA and CDR2 FQGTGA. The CDR3 length is 13 residues. Trimming took 5 bases from V and 1 from J, leaving 8 bases between them. CDR3 amino acids: CASSDNRNTEAFF. In DNA, the CDR3 is TGTGCCAGCAGCGATAACAGGAACACTGAAGCTTTCTTT.

The chain is built from TRBV11-3 and TRBJ1-3, with D perhaps matching TRBD1 (5 bases). The CDR3 runs to 15 residues. Germline V gene sequence: CDR1 SGHNT, CDR2 YENEEA. V shed 0 bases and J shed 4 bases, with 10 bases lying between them. The CDR3 region has the DNA TGTGCCAGCAGCTTAGAAGGCAGGGCCGGAAACACCATATATTTT. Residues: CASSLEGRAGNTIYF.

This rearrangement joins TRBV7-8 to TRBJ2-3; possibly TRBD1 for D (5 bases). The CDR3 is 17 amino acids. Trimming left V 5 bases short and J 4 bases short, with 22 bases between. The germline gives CDR1 SGHVS, CDR2 FQNEAQ. CDR3 sequence: CASSREGAPFLADTQYF. The CDR3 region has the DNA TGTGCCAGCAGCCGAGAAGGGGCCCCCTTCCTCGCAGATACGCAGTATTTT.

This clone came up a few times. V gene TRBV3-1 (or the pseudogene TRBV3-2) combines with J gene TRBJ1-2; TRBD1 matches 10 bases. V gave up 1 base and J gave up 4 bases; unmatched junction bases: 12. The CDR3 is 18 amino acids. Germline lookup yields CDR1 LGHDT and CDR2 YNNKEL (reference sequence). CDR3 DNA sequence: TGTGCCAGCAGCCAAGGCCCCGACAGGGGGCGTTTCATCTATGGCTACACCTTC. Its protein product is CASSQGPDRGRFIYGYTF.

The chain couples TRBV5-8 to TRBJ1-1; no firm D call. Germline-derived CDR1 and CDR2 are SGHTS and YDEGEE. V was shortened by 0 bases and J by 5 bases, with 11 bases between the two germline ends. This CDR3 contains 14 residues. The CDR3 loop is CASSLAQGRTEAFF. As DNA, the CDR3 is TGTGCCAGCAGCTTGGCTCAAGGGAGGACTGAAGCTTTCTTT. The entire variable domain, with the rest obtained from reference TRBV5-8 and TRBJ1-1, is as follows: EAGVTQSPTHLIKTRGQQATLRCSPISGHTSVYWYQQALGLGLQFLLWYDEGEERNRGNFPPRFSGRQFPNYSSELNVNALELEDSALYLCASSLAQGRTEAFFGQGTRLTVV.

V gene TRBV2 combines with J gene TRBJ2-3; D is perhaps TRBD1 (7 bases). Germline CDR1 SNHLY, CDR2 FYNNEI. Between the trimmed V and J ends, which lost 4 bases and 3 bases, there was a span of 11 bases. The CDR3 runs to 14 residues. For the CDR3, the DNA is TGTGCCAGCAGTGGACCAGGGGGGACAGATACGCAGTATTTT. It yields the protein CASSGPGGTDTQYF.

This chain links TRBV7-8 with TRBJ2-5; tentatively, D is TRBD1 (5 bases). Germline values: CDR1 SGHVS, CDR2 FQNEAQ. The CDR3 is 15 residues long. The V end lost 4 bases, the J end lost 1 base, and 13 bases lay between the germline ends. This chain's CDR3 is CASSSTPGSQETQYF. The DNA of the CDR3 is TGTGCCAGCAGCTCCACGCCAGGGTCCCAAGAGACCCAGTACTTC.